These 16 T cell receptor beta chains were sequenced from one sample in a study of CD8+ T cells in alopecia areata. The treatment was: oral pan-JAK inhibitor, 5-10 mg twice daily. Following extraction, RNA underwent reverse transcription to cDNA, which served as the sequencing template. The protocol was immunoSEQ multiplex PCR, while the TCRdb copy is restricted to in-frame clones and leaves out a portion. The table lists about 220,000 clones, about three fifths of them singletons. Sequenced here: CD4+ T cells sorted from blood, sampled at week 4, from a patient treated with tofacitinib. The receptors stem from a human donor with alopecia areata.

There are a few counts of this clone. V usage is TRBV5-1 and J usage is TRBJ2-4; 7 bases are shared with TRBD1. The V segment lost 4 bases and the J segment 0 bases; nucleotides outside the gene matches: 1. CDR3 length: 14 residues. The germline CDR1 and CDR2 sequences are SGHRS and YFSETQ. The CDR3 region is CASSGDRAKNIQYF. The CDR3 region has the DNA TGCGCCAGCAGCGGGGACAGAGCCAAAAACATTCAGTACTTC. The full variable domain, completed using reference TRBV5-1 and TRBJ2-4, is KAGVTQTPRYLIKTRGQQVTLSCSPISGHRSVSWYQQTPGQGLQFLFEYFSETQRNKGNFPGRFSGRQFSNSRSEMNVSTLELGDSALYLCASSGDRAKNIQYFGAGTRLSVL.

The chain has TRBV4-3 and TRBJ2-2; no firm D call. Germline CDR1 and CDR2: LGHNA and YSLEER. This CDR3 comprises 17 residues. The V and J ends lost 0 bases and 7 bases respectively, with 18 bases between them. CDR3 loop: CASSQDRVLRVVGELFF. Here the CDR3 DNA reads TGCGCCAGCAGCCAAGATAGAGTCCTCCGCGTTGTCGGGGAGCTGTTTTTT.

This clone was seen only once. This chain joins TRBV29-1 and TRBJ2-7; the D is unclear. The germline CDR1 and CDR2 sequences are SQVTM and ANQGSEA. This CDR3 is 15 amino acids long. Trimming shortened V by 4 bases and J by 0 bases, and 16 bases separated the two germline ends. CDR3 loop: CSVGFRRKSSYEQYF. In DNA, the CDR3 is TGCAGCGTTGGGTTTCGACGGAAAAGCTCCTACGAGCAGTACTTC.

The genes are TRBV30 and TRBJ2-5; no clear D. Trimming removed 0 bases from V and 0 bases from J, with 8 bases in between. This CDR3 is built from 14 residues. Looked up from germline, CDR1 is GTSNPN and CDR2 is SVGIG (reference sequence). This CDR3 is CAWSVQTYQETQYF. DNA for the CDR3: TGTGCCTGGAGTGTACAAACGTACCAAGAGACCCAGTACTTC.

The gene calls are TRBV29-1 and TRBJ2-7; D is unclear. The CDR3 spans 13 residues. Germline V CDR1 and CDR2: SQVTM, ANQGSEA. Trimming removed 4 bases at V and 5 bases at J, with 15 bases between. CDR3 sequence: CSVGVDIYHEQYF. The CDR3 DNA follows: TGCAGCGTTGGTGTCGACATTTACCACGAGCAGTACTTC.

This chain uses TRBV6-5 with TRBJ2-7, with 8 bases fitting TRBD1. CDR1 is MNHEY and CDR2 is SVGAGI in the germline V gene. CDR3 length equals 13 residues. After removal of 6 bases from V and 6 bases from J, the junction contained 7 bases not matched to a gene. CDR3 DNA sequence: TGTGCCAGCAGCCGGACAGGGTACCTCGAGCAGTACTTC. Protein sequence: CASSRTGYLEQYF.

The chain has TRBV29-1 and TRBJ2-1; D may match TRBD1 or TRBD2 (7 bases each). Germline CDR1 and CDR2: SQVTM and ANQGSEA. The V and J ends lost 7 bases and 7 bases respectively, with 20 bases between them. This CDR3 has 14 residues. Written as DNA, the CDR3 is TGCAGCGCAGCAGGGGGGGTAGCGCGGAATGAGCAGTTCTTC. As protein: CSAAGGVARNEQFF.

This clone occurred a few times. V gene TRBV29-1 combines with J gene TRBJ2-4, with D unresolved. V lost 0 bases and J lost 0, with 15 bases in between. The CDR3 runs to 17 residues. Germline CDR1 and CDR2: SQVTM and ANQGSEA. CDR3 nucleotides: TGCAGCGTTGAAGATCGTTTCAGATCTCTAGCCAAAAACATTCAGTACTTC. Its protein is CSVEDRFRSLAKNIQYF.

The chain joins TRBV14 to TRBJ2-5; D is uncertain. CDR1 and CDR2 from the germline V gene are SGHDN and FVKESK. The length of the CDR3 is 13 residues. Trimming removed 1 base from V and 5 bases from J, with 8 bases in between. CDR3 region: CASSQGARETQYF. In nucleotides, the CDR3 is TGTGCCAGCAGCCAAGGGGCACGGGAGACCCAGTACTTC.

The chain employs TRBV5-1 and TRBJ2-7; D unclear. This CDR3 is built from 12 residues. Trimming cost V 2 bases and J 6 bases, with 9 bases left between them. The germline CDR1 and CDR2 sequences are SGHRS and YFSETQ. The CDR3 loop is CASSLGRAEQYF. CDR3 DNA: TGCGCCAGCAGCTTAGGTAGGGCCGAGCAGTACTTC.

This chain uses TRBV29-1 with TRBJ2-1; 8 bases match TRBD2. Germline assignment: CDR1 SQVTM and CDR2 ANQGSEA. The CDR3 consists of 15 residues. Germline trimming cut 6 bases from V and 4 bases from J; bases unmatched to any gene: 11. This CDR3 is CSVPQSGGIYNEQFF. As DNA, the CDR3 is TGCAGCGTCCCCCAATCGGGGGGGATATACAATGAGCAGTTCTTC.

The V gene is TRBV5-1, the J gene TRBJ2-5, with D perhaps matching TRBD1 (6 bases). The germline CDR1 and CDR2 sequences are SGHRS and YFSETQ. V dropped 2 bases and J dropped 2 bases, with 13 bases sitting between them. This CDR3 comprises 15 residues. The CDR3 is CASSFSGQTQETQYF. CDR3 bases: TGCGCCAGCAGCTTCTCTGGACAGACTCAAGAGACCCAGTACTTC.

This clone was recorded a few times. J is TRBJ2-2 and V is TRBV5-6; D call uncertain. This CDR3 is 14 amino acids long. The germline V gene has CDR1 SGHDT and CDR2 YYEEEE. The ends were cut back, 0 bases at V and 5 bases at J, with 8 bases in the middle. The CDR3 reads CASSLGGLTGELFF. As DNA, the CDR3 is TGTGCCAGCAGCTTGGGTGGCTTAACCGGGGAGCTGTTTTTT.

This clone has a handful of counts. The chain employs TRBV7-8 and TRBJ2-1, with 9 bases matching TRBD2. Germline V gene lookup returns CDR1 SGHVS and CDR2 FQNEAQ. The CDR3 loop spans 18 amino acids. V dropped 5 bases and J dropped 6; count of bases not matched to a gene: 17. The CDR3 reads CASSTPRVRAGGSNEQFF. The CDR3 coding sequence is TGTGCCAGCAGCACCCCCAGGGTTCGAGCGGGGGGCAGCAATGAGCAGTTCTTC.

This chain uses TRBV6-6 with TRBJ1-5; 7 bases line up with TRBD1. CDR3 length equals 12 residues. Germline trimming cut 5 bases from V and 6 bases from J; bases unmatched to any gene: 1. Germline V gene data show CDR1 as MNHNY and CDR2 as SVGAGI (reference sequence). CDR3 loop: CASSRDSQPQHF. DNA for the CDR3: TGTGCCAGCAGTCGGGACAGTCAGCCCCAGCATTTT.

This chain connects TRBV5-6 to TRBJ2-1; D may be TRBD1 or TRBD2 (5 bases each). CDR3 length: 17 amino acids. Germline CDR1 is SGHDT and CDR2 is YYEEEE. The V and J ends lost 2 bases and 3 bases respectively, with 18 bases between them. The CDR3 DNA reads as TGTGCCAGCAGCTTTTTTGGGGCTAGCCTCAGCTACAATGAGCAGTTCTTC. Its protein product is CASSFFGASLSYNEQFF.